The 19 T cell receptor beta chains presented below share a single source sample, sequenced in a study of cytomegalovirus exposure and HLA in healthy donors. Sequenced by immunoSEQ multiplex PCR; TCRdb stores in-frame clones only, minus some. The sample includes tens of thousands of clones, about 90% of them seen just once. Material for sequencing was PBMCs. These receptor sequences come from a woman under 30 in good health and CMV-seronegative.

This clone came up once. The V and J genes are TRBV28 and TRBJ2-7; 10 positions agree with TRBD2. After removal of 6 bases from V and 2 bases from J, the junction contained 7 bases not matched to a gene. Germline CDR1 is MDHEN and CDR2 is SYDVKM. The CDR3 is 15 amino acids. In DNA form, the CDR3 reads TGTGCCAGCAGCGCGACTAGCGGGTCCACCTACGAGCAGTACTTC. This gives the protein CASSATSGSTYEQYF.

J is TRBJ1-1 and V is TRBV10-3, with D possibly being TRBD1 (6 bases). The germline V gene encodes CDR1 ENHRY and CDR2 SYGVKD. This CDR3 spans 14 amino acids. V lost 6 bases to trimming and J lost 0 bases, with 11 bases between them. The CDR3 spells CAISEQGVNTEAFF. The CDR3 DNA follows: TGTGCCATCAGCGAACAGGGAGTGAACACTGAAGCTTTCTTT.

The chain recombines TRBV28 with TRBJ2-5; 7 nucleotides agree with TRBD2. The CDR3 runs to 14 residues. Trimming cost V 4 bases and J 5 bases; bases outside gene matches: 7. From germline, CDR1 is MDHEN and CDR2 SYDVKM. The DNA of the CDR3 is TGTGCCAGCAGTTCCTCGGGACTACGGGAGACCCAGTACTTC. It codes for CASSSSGLRETQYF. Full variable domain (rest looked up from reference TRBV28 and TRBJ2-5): DVKVTQSSRYLVKRTGEKVFLECVQDMDHENMFWYRQDPGLGLRLIYFSYDVKMKEKGDIPEGYSVSREKKERFSLILESASTNQTSMYLCASSSSGLRETQYFGPGTRLLVL.

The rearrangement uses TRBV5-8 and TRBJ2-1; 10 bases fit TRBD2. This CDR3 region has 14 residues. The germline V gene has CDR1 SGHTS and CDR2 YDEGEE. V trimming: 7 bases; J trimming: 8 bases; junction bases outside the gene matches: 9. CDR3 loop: CASRPSGSSHEQFF. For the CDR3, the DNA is TGTGCCAGCCGTCCTAGCGGGAGTTCCCATGAGCAGTTCTTC.

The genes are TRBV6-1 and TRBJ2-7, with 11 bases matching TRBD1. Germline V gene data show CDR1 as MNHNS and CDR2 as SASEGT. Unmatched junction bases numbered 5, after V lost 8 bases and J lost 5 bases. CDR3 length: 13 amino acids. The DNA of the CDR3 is TGTGCCAGCCCGGGACAGGGGGAACACGAGCAGTACTTC. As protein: CASPGQGEHEQYF.

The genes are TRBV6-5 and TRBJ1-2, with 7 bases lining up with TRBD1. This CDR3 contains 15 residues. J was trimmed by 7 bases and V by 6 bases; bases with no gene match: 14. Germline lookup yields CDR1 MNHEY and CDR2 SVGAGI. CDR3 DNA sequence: TGTGCCAGCAGCTACGACCCGGACAGGCGGTCTGGCTACACCTTC. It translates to CASSYDPDRRSGYTF.

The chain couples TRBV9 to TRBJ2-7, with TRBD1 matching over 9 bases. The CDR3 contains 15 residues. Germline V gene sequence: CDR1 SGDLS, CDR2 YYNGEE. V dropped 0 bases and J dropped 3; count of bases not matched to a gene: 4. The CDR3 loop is CASSVVGQGRYEQYF. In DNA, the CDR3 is TGTGCCAGCAGCGTAGTTGGACAGGGGCGCTACGAGCAGTACTTC.

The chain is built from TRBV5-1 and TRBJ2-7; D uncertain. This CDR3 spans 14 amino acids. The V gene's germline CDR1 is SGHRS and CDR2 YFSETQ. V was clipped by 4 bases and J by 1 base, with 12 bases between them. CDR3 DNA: TGCGCCAGCAGCCCTAGAGTCCGGTCCTACGAGCAGTACTTC. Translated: CASSPRVRSYEQYF.

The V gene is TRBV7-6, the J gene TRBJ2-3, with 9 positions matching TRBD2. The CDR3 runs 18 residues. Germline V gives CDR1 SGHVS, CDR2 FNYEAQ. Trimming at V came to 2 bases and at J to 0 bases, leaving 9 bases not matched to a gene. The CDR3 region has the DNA TGTGCCAGCAGCTTAAGTTCGAGCGGGAGGCTGAGCACAGATACGCAGTATTTT. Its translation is CASSLSSSGRLSTDTQYF.

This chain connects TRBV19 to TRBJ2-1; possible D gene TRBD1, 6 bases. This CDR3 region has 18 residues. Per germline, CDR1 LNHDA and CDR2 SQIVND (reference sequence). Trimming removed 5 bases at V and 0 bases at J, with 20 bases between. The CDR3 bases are TGTGCCAGTAGTCTCTGGACAGCGAAGGCTAACTCCTACAATGAGCAGTTCTTC. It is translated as CASSLWTAKANSYNEQFF.

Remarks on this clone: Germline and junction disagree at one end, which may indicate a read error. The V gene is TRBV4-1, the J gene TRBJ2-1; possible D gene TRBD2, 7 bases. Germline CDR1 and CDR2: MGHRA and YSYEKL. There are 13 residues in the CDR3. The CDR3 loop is CASSPPGGFTWVF. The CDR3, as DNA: TGCGCCAGCAGCCCCCCGGGGGGCTTTACCTGGGTCTTC.

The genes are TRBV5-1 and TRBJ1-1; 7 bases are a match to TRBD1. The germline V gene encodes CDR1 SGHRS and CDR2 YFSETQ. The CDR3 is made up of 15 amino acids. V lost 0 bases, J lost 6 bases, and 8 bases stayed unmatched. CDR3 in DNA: TGCGCCAGCAGCTTGGTCCAGGGGGTGGGCGCTGAAGCTTTCTTT. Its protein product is CASSLVQGVGAEAFF. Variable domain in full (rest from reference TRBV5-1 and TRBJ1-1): KAGVTQTPRYLIKTRGQQVTLSCSPISGHRSVSWYQQTPGQGLQFLFEYFSETQRNKGNFPGRFSGRQFSNSRSEMNVSTLELGDSALYLCASSLVQGVGAEAFFGQGTRLTVV.

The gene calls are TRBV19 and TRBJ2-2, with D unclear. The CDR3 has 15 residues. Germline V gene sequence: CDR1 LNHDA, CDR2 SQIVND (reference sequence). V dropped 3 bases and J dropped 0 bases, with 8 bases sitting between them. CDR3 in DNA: TGTGCCAGTAGTATTTTCCAGGCGAACACCGGGGAGCTGTTTTTT. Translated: CASSIFQANTGELFF. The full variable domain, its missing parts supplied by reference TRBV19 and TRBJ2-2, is DGGITQSPKYLFRKEGQNVTLSCEQNLNHDAMYWYRQDPGQGLRLIYYSQIVNDFQKGDIAEGYSVSREKKESFPLTVTSAQKNPTAFYLCASSIFQANTGELFFGEGSRLTVL.

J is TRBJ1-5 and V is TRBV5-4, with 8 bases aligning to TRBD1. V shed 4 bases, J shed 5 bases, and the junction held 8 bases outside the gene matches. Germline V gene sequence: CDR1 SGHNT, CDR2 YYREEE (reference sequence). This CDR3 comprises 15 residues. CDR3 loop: CASSLGTGRYQPQHF. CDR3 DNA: TGTGCCAGCAGCCTCGGGACAGGCCGGTATCAGCCCCAGCATTTT.

CDR3: CASSNLGGTGDNQPQHF. In DNA form, the CDR3 reads TGTGCCAGCAGCAACCTCGGCGGGACAGGGGACAATCAGCCCCAGCATTTT. This rearrangement joins TRBV5-5 to TRBJ1-5, with 10 bases that match TRBD1. The CDR3 is made up of 17 amino acids. Trimming cost V 4 bases and J 3 bases; bases outside gene matches: 10. CDR1 is SGHKS, CDR2 YYEKEE, per germline (reference sequence).

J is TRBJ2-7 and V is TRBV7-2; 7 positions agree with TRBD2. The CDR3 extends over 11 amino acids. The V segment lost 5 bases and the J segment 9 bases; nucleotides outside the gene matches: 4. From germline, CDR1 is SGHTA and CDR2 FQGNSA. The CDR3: CASSTGLPQYF. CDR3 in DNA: TGTGCCAGCAGCACGGGACTACCGCAGTACTTC.

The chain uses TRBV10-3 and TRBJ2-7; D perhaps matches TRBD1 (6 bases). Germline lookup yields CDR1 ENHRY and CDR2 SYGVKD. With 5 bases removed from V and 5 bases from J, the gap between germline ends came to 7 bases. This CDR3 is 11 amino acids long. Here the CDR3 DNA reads TGTGCCATCAGTCGACAGGACGAGCAGTACTTC. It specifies CAISRQDEQYF.

The CDR3 bases are TGCGCCAGCAGTCAATCTAACCATCCGGGACTAGGGGAGACCCAGTACTTC. The encoded protein is CASSQSNHPGLGETQYF. This chain uses TRBV23-1 with TRBJ2-5; 8 nucleotides line up with TRBD2. TRBV23-1 is known as an ORF, though its function is uncertain. The V and J ends lost 0 bases and 5 bases, in that order; junction bases with no gene match: 11. The CDR3 is made up of 17 amino acids.

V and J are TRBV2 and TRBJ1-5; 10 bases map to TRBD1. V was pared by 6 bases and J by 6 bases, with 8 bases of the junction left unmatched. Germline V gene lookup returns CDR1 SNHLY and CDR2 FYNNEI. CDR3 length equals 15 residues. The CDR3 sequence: CASSLTWTGGQPQHF. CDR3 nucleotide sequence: TGTGCCAGCAGCCTGACTTGGACAGGGGGTCAGCCCCAGCATTTT. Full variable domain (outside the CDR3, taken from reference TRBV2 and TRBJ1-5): EPEVTQTPSHQVTQMGQEVILRCVPISNHLYFYWYRQILGQKVEFLVSFYNNEISEKSEIFDDQFSVERPDGSNFTLKIRSTKLEDSAMYFCASSLTWTGGQPQHFGDGTRLSIL.